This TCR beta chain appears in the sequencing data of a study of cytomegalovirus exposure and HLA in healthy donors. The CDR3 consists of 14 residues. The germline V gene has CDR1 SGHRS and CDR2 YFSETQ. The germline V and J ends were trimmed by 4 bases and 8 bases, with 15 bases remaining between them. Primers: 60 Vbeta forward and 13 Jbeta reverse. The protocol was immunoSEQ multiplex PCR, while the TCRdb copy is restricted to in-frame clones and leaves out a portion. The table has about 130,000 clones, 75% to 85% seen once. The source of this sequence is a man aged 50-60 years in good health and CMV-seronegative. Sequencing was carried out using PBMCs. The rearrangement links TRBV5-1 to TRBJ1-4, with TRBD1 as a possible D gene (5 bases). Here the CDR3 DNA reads TGCGCCAGCAGCCCGGGGGGAGGGGAAGAAAAACTGTTTTTT. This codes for CASSPGGGEEKLFF.